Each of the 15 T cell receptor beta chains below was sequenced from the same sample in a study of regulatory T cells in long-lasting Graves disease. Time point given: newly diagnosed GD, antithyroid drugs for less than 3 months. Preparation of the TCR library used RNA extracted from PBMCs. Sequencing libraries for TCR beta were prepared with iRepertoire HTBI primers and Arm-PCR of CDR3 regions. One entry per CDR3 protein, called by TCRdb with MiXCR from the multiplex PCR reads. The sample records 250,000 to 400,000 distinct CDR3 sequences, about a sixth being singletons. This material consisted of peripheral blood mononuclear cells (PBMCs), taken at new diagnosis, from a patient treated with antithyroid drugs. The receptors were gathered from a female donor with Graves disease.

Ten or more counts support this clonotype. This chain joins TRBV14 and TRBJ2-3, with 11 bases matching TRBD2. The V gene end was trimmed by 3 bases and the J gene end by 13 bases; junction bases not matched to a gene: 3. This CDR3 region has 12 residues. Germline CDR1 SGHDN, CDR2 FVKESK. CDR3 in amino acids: CASSHSGRAEYF. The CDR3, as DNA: TGTGCCAGCAGCCATAGCGGGAGGGCCGAGTATTTT.

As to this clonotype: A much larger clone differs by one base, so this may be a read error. CDR3 nucleotide sequence: TGTGCCAGCAGTTCCTACTCTGGAGACACCATATATTTT. This sequence encodes CASSSYSGDTIYF. This chain connects TRBV12-3 or TRBV12-4 to TRBJ1-3; D gene uncertain. This CDR3 has 13 amino acids.

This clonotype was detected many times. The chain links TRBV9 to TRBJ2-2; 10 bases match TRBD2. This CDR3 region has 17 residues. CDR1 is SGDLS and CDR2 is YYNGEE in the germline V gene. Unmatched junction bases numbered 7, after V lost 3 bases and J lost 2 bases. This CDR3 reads CASSARGTSANTGELFF. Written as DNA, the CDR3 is TGTGCCAGCAGCGCCAGAGGGACTAGCGCTAACACCGGGGAGCTGTTTTTT.

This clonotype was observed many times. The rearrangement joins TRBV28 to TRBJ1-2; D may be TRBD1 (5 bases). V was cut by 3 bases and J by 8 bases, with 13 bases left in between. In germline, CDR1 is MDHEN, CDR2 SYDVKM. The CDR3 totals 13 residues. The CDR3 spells CASSFRGGDGYTF. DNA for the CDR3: TGTGCCAGCAGTTTTCGTGGGGGGGACGGCTACACCTTC.

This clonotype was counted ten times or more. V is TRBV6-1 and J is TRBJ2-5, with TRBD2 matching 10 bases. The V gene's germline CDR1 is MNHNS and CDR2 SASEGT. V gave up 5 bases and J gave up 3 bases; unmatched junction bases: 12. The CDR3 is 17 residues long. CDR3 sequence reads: CASSTFGLAGVKETQYF. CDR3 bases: TGTGCCAGCAGTACCTTCGGGCTAGCGGGAGTAAAAGAGACCCAGTACTTC.

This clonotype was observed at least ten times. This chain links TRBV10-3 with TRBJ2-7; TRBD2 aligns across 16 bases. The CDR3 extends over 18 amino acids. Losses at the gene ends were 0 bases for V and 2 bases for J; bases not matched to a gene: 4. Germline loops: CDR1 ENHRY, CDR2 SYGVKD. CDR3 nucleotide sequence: TGTGCCATCAGTGAGTCGGGGACTAGCGGGAGGGGCGCCTACGAGCAGTACTTC. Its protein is CAISESGTSGRGAYEQYF.

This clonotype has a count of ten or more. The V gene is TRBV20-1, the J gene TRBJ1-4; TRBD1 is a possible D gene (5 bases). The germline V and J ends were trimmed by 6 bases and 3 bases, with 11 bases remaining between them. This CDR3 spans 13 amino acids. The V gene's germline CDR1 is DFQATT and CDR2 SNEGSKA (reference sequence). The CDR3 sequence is CSADSGANEKLFF. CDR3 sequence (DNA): TGCAGTGCGGACTCGGGGGCTAATGAAAAACTGTTTTTT.

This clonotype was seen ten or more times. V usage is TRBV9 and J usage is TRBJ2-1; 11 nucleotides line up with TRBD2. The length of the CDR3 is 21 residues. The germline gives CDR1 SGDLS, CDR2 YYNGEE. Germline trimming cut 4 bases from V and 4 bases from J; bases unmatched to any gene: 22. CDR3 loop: CASSIQEDGESSGRGYNEQFF. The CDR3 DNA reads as TGTGCCAGCAGCATACAAGAAGACGGAGAAAGTAGCGGGAGGGGTTACAATGAGCAGTTCTTC.

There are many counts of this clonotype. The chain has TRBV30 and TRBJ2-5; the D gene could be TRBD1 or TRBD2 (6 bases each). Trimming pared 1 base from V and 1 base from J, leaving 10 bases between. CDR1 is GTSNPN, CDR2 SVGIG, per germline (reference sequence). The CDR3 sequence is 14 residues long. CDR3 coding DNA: TGTGCCTGGAGTGACGGGGGCATCCAAGAGACCCAGTACTTC. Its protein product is CAWSDGGIQETQYF.

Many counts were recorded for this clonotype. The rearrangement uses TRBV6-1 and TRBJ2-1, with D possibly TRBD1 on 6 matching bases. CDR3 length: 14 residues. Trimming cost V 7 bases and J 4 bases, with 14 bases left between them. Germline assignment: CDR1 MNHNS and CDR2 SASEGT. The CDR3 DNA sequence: TGTGCCAGCAACTGGGGTACAGGGTACAATGAGCAGTTCTTC. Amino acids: CASNWGTGYNEQFF.

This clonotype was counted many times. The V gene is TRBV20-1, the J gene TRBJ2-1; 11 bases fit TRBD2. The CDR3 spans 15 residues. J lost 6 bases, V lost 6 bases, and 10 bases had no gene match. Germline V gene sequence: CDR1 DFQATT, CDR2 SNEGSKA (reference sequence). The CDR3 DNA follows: TGCAGTGCGGAAACCGGGACTAGCGGTTTCAATGAGCAGTTCTTC. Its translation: CSAETGTSGFNEQFF.

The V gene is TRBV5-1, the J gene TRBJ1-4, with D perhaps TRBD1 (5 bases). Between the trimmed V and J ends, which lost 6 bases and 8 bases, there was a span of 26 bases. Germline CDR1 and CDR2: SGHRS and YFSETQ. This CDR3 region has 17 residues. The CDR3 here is CASTDLHTGGGREKLFF. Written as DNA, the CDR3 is TGCGCCAGCACCGATCTCCATACAGGAGGAGGGAGAGAAAAACTGTTTTTT.

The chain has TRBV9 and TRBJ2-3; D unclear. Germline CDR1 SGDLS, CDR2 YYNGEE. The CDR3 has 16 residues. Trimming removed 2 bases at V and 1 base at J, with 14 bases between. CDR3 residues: CASSVSGRAGTDTQYF. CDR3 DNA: TGTGCCAGCAGCGTGAGTGGCCGGGCGGGCACAGATACGCAGTATTTT. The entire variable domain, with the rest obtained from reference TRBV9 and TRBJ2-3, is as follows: DSGVTQTPKHLITATGQRVTLRCSPRSGDLSVYWYQQSLDQGLQFLIQYYNGEERAKGNILERFSAQQFPDLHSELNLSSLELGDSALYFCASSVSGRAGTDTQYFGPGTRLTVL.

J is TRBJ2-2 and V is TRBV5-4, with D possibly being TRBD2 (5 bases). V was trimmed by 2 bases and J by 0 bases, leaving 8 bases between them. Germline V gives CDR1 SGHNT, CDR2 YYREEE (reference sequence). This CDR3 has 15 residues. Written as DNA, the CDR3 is TGTGCCAGCAGCTTCGTCGGGACGAACACCGGGGAGCTGTTTTTT. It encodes CASSFVGTNTGELFF.

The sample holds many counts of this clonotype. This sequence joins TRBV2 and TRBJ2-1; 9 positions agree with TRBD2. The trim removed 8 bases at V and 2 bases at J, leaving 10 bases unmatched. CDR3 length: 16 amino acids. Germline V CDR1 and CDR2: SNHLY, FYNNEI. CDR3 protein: CASYPAAGGTYNEQFF. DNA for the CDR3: TGTGCCAGCTACCCCGCGGCGGGAGGGACCTACAATGAGCAGTTCTTC.